This T cell receptor (beta chain) was recorded in a study of shared clonotypes between healthy human individuals (dated by TCRdb to between 2020 and 2021). Concerning the study at large: The cohort included three men and a couple of women between 18 and 49 years of age. For each donor, CD4 naive and CD4 memory were each given three plates, CD8 naive was given two plates, and CD8 memory was given one plate. Blood TCR repertoires of about 5 healthy adults were deeply sequenced to estimate repertoire size and the extent of clonotype sharing between individuals. To increase sequencing depth and limit assay-specific biases, different laboratories used diverse techniques to prepare libraries and sequence TCR repertoires. Each donor's leukapheresis produced roughly between roughly 0.85 and 9 billion PBMCs. General findings and caveats noted by the study authors: The small number of donors limited the genetic and exposure-history diversity represented. Clonotypes shared by all four sorted-subset donors showed higher generation probabilities than non-shared clonotypes. Sharing across a few donors was observed for around 5% of naive CD4, about 4% of naive CD8, 2% to 2.5% of memory CD4, and roughly 0.43% of memory CD8 clonotypes. Sampling was restricted to blood, and TCR repertoires in tissue are likely to differ from TCR repertoires in blood. Rarefaction of sorted-subset datasets indicated incomplete sequencing despite the large sequencing depth. Based on pairwise subsampling, the degree of clonotype sharing among donors was expected to be affected by sequencing depth. Estimated clonotype richness was generally larger for naive than for memory subsets.

Using the deep immunoSEQ assay, TCR CDR3 regions were amplified from genomic DNA by multiplex PCR. Genomic DNA extracted from each cell subset was distributed evenly over all wells of several immunoSEQ 96-well plates, and each plate served as one replicate. For sorted subsets, about 200 ng genomic DNA, equal to about 30,000 T cell genomes, was loaded into each replicate PCR. The purified libraries were quantified using a Qubit 3.0 fluorometer, sized with a Bioanalyzer 2100, and then quantified again using the KAPA Library Quantification kit. Every immunoSEQ 96-well plate was sequenced on a dedicated single-read 150-cycle Illumina NextSeq 550 flow cell. Under the source paper's analysis protocol: Because only junctional sequences without quality scores were contained in the immunoSEQ output, filtering matching that applied to full-length reads could not be performed. Sequences were annotated with PyIR, a Python wrapper for IgBLAST v1.9, and V/J genes and CDR3 were assigned using IMGT germline references. Any read was removed if the V/J assignment was weak (E-value above 1e-6), the CDR3 was missing, or the read contained stop codons, out-of-frame junctions, or ambiguous translated residues. A V3J clonotype was defined by an identical inferred V gene, J gene, and CDR3 amino acid sequence. The percentage overlap between two repertoires was calculated by dividing the number of shared unique clonotypes by the size of the smaller repertoire. Repertoire richness was assessed with RTK rarefaction, the Chao1 estimator, and Recon v2.1 estimates of unobserved clonotypes. For all TCRbeta clonotypes obtained by the gDNA method from four donors, generation probabilities were computed with OLGA. TCRdb provides this immuneACCESS table in a form limited to in-frame rearrangements. Some clones are lacking; in checked studies, under half of them reflect an unresolved V gene, and why the rest are absent is not known. D and trimming were read from the DNA, whereas the V and J calls and clone size are those reported in that table. The sample records around 720,000 clones, more than 70% of which are singletons. Of the sample, around 2% falls within the top ten clones.

Donors were healthy HIV-negative adults with no recently reported acute infections or vaccinations. Only Caucasian adults living in Nashville, Tennessee, USA were represented among the donors. Magnetic negative selection was used to enrich CD4+ T cells, after which naive cells were positively selected on CD45RA and the negative fraction became the memory subset. After blood collection by leukapheresis, PBMCs were isolated using Ficoll-Histopaque density gradient centrifugation and then cryopreserved in the vapor phase of liquid nitrogen. Purity and quantity of every magnetically sorted T cell population were checked by analytical flow cytometry. Genomic DNA was isolated from every sorted fraction and measured by UV absorbance on a Nanodrop 2000c. Cut back by 5 bases and 9 bases, the V and J ends lie 14 bases apart. The CDR3 has 12 amino acids, counting the end cysteine and phenylalanine. The only DNA kept is the CDR3, 36 bases in frame from the first base. CDR1 and CDR2 were assigned from the germline V gene as MNHEY and SVGAGI.

As for this clone: Its antigen remains undetermined. It has no much larger one-base neighbor in the sample; base qualities were not kept.

This receptor was identified in a woman under 40 in good health. The chain couples TRBV6-5 to TRBJ2-7; no D gene is confidently identified. Source material: memory CD4+ T cells sorted from blood. The sample's cell subset or site label, in plain terms: CD45RA-negative fraction. The bases are TGTGCCAGCAGTGAAATTTTCCGATGGCAGTACTTC. The encoded protein is CASSEIFRWQYF.